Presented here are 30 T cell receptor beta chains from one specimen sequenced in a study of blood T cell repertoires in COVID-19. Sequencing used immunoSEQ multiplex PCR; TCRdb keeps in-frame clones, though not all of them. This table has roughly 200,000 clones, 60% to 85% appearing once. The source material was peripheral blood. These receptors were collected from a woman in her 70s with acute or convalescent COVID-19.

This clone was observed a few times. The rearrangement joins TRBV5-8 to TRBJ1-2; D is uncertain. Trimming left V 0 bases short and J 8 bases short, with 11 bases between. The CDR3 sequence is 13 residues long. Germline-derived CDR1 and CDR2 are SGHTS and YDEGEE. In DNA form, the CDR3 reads TGTGCCAGCAGCTTGGGCTGGACTGGCGGCTACACCTTC. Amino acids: CASSLGWTGGYTF.

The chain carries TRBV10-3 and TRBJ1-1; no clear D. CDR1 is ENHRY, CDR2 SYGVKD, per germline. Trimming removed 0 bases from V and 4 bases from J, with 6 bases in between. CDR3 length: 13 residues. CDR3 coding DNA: TGTGCCATCAGTGAGTCGGCAGGCACTGAAGCTTTCTTT. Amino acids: CAISESAGTEAFF.

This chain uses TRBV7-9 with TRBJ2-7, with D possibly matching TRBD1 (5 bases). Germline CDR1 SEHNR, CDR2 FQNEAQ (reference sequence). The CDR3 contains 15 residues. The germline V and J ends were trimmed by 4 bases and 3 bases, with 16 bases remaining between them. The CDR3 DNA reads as TGTGCCAGCAGCTCGTGGACACAAACAGTCTACGAGCAGTACTTC. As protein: CASSSWTQTVYEQYF.

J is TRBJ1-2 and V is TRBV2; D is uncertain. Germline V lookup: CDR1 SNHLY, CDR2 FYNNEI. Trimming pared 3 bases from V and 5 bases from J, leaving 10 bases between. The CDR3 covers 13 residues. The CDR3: CASSDDARYGYTF. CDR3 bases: TGTGCCAGCAGTGATGATGCACGGTATGGCTACACCTTC.

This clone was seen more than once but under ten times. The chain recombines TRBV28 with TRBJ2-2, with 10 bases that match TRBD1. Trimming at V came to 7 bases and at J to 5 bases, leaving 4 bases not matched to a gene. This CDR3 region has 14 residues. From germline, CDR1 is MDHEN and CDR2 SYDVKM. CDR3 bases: TGTGCCAGCACTAGACAGGGGGCTACCGGGGAGCTGTTTTTT. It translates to CASTRQGATGELFF.

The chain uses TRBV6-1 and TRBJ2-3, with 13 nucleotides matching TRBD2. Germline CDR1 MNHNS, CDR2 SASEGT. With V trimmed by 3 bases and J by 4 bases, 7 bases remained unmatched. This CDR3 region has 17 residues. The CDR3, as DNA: TGTGCCAGCAGTGACAGGACTAGCGGGAGTGGGGCAGATACGCAGTATTTT. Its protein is CASSDRTSGSGADTQYF.

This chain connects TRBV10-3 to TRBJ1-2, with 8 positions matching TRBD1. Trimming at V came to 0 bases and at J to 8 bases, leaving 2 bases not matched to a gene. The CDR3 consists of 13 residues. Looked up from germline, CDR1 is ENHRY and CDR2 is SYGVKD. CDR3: CAISESAGGGYTF. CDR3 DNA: TGTGCCATCAGTGAGTCGGCAGGGGGCGGCTACACCTTC.

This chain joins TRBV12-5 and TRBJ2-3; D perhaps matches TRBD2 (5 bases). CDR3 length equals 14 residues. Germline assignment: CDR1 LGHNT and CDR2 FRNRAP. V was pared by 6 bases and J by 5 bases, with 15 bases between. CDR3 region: CASGLLGLEDTQYF. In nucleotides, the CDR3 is TGTGCTAGTGGCTTACTAGGGCTGGAAGATACGCAGTATTTT. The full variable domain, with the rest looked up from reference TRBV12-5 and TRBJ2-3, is DARVTQTPRHKVTEMGQEVTMRCQPILGHNTVFWYRQTMMQGLELLAYFRNRAPLDDSGMPKDRFSAEMPDATLATLKIQPSEPRDSAVYFCASGLLGLEDTQYFGPGTRLTVL.

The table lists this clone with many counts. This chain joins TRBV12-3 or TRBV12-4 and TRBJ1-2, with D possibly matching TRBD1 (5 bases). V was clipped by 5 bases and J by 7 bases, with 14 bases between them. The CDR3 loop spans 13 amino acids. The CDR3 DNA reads TGTGCCAGCAGTCGGACACCCCTCTCTGGCTACACCTTC. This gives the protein CASSRTPLSGYTF.

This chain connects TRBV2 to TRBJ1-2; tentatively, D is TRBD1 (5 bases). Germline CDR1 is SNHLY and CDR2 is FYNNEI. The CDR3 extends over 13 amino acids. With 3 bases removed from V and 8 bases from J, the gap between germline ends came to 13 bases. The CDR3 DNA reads TGTGCCAGCAGTGACCAGGGCAAAGTCGGCTACACCTTC. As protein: CASSDQGKVGYTF.

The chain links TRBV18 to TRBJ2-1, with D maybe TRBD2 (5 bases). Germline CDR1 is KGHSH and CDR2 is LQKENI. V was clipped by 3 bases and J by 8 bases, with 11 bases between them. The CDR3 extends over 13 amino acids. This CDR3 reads CASSPSGLDEQFF. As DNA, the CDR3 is TGTGCCAGCTCACCTTCAGGACTCGATGAGCAGTTCTTC.

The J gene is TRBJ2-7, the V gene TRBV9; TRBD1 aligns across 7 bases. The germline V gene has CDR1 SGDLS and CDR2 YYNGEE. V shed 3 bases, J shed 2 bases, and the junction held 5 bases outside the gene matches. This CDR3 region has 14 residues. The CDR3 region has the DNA TGTGCCAGCAGCGCCCGGGACAGCACCTACGAGCAGTACTTC. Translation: CASSARDSTYEQYF.

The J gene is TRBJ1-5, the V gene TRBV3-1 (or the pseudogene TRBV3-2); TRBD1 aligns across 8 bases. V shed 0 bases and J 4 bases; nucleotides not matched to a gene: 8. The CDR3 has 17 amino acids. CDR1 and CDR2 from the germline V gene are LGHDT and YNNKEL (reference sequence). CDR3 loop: CASSQDQTGGFNQPQHF. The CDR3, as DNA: TGTGCCAGCAGCCAAGATCAAACAGGGGGATTTAATCAGCCCCAGCATTTT.

For the CDR3, the DNA is TGTGCCACCAGTGATCCCGGGGAAGCGGGAGGGCTCGTGGTGACCGGGGAGCTGTTTTTT. This codes for CATSDPGEAGGLVVTGELFF. The genes are TRBV24-1 and TRBJ2-2; 10 positions agree with TRBD2. This CDR3 comprises 20 residues. CDR1 and CDR2 from the germline V gene are KGHDR and SFDVKD. The ends lost 3 bases at V and 5 bases at J; junction bases unmatched: 17.

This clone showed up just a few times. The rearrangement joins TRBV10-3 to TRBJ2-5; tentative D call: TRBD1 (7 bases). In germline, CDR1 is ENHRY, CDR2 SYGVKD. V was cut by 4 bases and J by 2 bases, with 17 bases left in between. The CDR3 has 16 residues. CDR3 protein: CAISASDRDLQETQYF. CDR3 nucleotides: TGTGCCATCAGTGCCTCAGACAGGGACTTACAAGAGACCCAGTACTTC.

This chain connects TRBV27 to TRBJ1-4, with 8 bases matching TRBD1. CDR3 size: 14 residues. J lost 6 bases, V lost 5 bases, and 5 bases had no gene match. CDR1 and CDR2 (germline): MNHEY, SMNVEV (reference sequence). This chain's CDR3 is CASSPQGVYEKLFF. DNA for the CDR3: TGTGCCAGCAGTCCACAGGGGGTGTATGAAAAACTGTTTTTT.

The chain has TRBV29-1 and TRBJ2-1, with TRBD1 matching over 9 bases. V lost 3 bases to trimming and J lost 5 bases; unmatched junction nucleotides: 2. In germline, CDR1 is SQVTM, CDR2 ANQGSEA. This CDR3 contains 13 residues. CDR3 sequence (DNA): TGCAGCGTTGAGGGACAGGGACACAATGAGCAGTTCTTC. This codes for CSVEGQGHNEQFF.

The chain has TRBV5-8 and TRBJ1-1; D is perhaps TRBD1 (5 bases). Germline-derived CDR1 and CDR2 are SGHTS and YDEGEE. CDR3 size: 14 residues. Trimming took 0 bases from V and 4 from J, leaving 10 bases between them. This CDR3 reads CASSLEGRGTEAFF. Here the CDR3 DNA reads TGTGCCAGCAGCTTGGAGGGGCGCGGCACTGAAGCTTTCTTT.

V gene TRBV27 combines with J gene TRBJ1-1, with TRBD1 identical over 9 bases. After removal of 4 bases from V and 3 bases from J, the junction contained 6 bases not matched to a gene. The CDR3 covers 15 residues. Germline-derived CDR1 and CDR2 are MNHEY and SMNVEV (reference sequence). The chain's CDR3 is CASSSGQGRDTEAFF. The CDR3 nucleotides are TGTGCCAGCAGTTCCGGACAGGGGAGGGACACTGAAGCTTTCTTT.

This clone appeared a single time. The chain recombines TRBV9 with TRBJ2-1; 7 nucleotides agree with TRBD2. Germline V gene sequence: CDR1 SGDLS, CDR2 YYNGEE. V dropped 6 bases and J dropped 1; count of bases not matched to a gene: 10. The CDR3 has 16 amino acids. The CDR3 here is CASTKELANSYNEQFF. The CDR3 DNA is TGTGCCAGCACCAAGGAACTAGCGAATTCCTACAATGAGCAGTTCTTC.

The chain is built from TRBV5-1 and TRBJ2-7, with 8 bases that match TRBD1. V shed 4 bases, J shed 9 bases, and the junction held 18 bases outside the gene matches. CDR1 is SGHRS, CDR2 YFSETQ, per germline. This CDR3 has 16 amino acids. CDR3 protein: CASSGTTGTGRLGQYF. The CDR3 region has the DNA TGCGCCAGCAGCGGAACGACCGGGACAGGTCGGCTTGGGCAGTACTTC.

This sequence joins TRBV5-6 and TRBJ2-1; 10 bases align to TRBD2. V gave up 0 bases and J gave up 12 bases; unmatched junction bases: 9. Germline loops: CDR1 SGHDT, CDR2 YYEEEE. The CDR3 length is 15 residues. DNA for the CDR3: TGTGCCAGCAGCTTGGTGTGGCTAGCGGGAGACTCGCAGTTCTTC. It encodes CASSLVWLAGDSQFF.

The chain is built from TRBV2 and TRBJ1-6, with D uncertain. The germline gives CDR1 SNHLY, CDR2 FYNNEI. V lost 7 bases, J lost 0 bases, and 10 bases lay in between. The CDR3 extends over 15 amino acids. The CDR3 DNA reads TGTGCCAGCAAGGAGGAAAGCTCCTATAATTCACCCCTCCACTTT. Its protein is CASKEESSYNSPLHF. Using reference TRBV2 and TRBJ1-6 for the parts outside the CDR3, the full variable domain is EPEVTQTPSHQVTQMGQEVILRCVPISNHLYFYWYRQILGQKVEFLVSFYNNEISEKSEIFDDQFSVERPDGSNFTLKIRSTKLEDSAMYFCASKEESSYNSPLHFGNGTRLTVT.

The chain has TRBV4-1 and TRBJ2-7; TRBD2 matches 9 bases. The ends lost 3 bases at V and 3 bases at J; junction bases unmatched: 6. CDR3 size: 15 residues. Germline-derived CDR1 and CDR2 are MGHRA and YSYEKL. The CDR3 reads CASSQEREAGYEQYF. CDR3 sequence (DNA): TGCGCCAGCAGCCAGGAGCGGGAGGCCGGCTACGAGCAGTACTTC.

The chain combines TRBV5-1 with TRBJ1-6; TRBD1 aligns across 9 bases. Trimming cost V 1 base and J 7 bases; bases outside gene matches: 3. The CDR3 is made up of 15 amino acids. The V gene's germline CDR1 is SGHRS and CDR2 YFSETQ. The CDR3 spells CASSLSTGGNSPLHF. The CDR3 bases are TGCGCCAGCAGCTTGTCGACAGGGGGGAATTCACCCCTCCACTTT.

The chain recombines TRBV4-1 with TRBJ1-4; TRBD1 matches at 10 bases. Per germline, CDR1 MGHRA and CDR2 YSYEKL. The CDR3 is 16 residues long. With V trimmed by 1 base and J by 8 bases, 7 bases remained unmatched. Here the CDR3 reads CASSQVPGQGNEKLFF. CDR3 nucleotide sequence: TGCGCCAGCAGCCAAGTACCGGGACAGGGGAACGAAAAACTGTTTTTT.

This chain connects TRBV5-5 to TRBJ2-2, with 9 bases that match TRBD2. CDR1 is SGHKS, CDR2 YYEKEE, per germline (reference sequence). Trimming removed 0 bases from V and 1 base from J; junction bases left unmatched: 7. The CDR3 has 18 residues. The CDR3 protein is CASSLDPLAGKNTGELFF. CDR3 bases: TGTGCCAGCAGCTTGGATCCTCTAGCGGGGAAGAACACCGGGGAGCTGTTTTTT.

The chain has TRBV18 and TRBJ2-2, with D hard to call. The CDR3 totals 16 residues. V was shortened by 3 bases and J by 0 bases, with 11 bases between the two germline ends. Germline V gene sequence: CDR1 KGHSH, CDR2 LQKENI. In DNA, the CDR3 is TGTGCCAGCTCACCTACATTCTCGTCGAACACCGGGGAGCTGTTTTTT. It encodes CASSPTFSSNTGELFF.

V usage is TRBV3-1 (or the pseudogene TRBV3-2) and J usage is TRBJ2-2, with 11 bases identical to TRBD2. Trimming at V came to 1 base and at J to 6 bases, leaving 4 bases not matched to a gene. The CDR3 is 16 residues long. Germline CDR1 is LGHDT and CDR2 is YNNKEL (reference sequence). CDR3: CASSQVAGGPPGELFF. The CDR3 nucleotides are TGTGCCAGCAGCCAAGTAGCGGGAGGGCCTCCCGGGGAGCTGTTTTTT.

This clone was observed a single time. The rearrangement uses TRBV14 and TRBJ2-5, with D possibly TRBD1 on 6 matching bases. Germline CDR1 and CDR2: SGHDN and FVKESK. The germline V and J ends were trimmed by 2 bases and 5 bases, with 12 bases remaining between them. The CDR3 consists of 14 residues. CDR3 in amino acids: CASSQQGLGETQYF. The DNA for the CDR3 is TGTGCCAGCAGCCAACAGGGGCTCGGGGAGACCCAGTACTTC.